These T cell receptor beta chains were read from a single sample in a study of metastatic and nonmetastatic thyroid tumors. TCRdb used MiXCR to call clones anew from the PCR reads. The data contain tens of thousands of clones, around an eighth of them singletons. Material for sequencing was blood. These TCRs come from a male donor with papillary thyroid cancer or a benign thyroid nodule (not recorded which). Some clones in this sample may be carry-over from other donors' samples. Both conserved end residues are part of each CDR3. The order of the fields is D gene, V gene, clone size, CDR3 length, J gene, CDR3 DNA, CDR3 protein. A D gene is named only where the DNA matches it firmly. Not every row has a clone size; where given, it reads once, few, many or a size class.

.	TRBV29-1	many	12	TRBJ2-1	TGCAGCGTTCGGGGGCCAAATGGGGAGCAGTTCTTC	CSVRGPNGEQFF
.	TRBV7-3	many	14	TRBJ2-5	TGTGCCAGCAGCTTAAAACCCGCCGAGGAGACCCAGTACTTC	CASSLKPAEETQYF
TRBD2	TRBV18	.	19	TRBJ2-7	TGTGCCAGCTCACCATCGGGACTAGCGGGAGGGTTCTTTATAGACGAGCAGTACTTC	CASSPSGLAGGFFIDEQYF
TRBD1	TRBV4-3	many	17	TRBJ2-1	TGCGCCAGCAGCCAAGCCTACCGGGACAGGGGTTACAATGAGCAGTTCTTC	CASSQAYRDRGYNEQFF
.	TRBV9	many	14	TRBJ2-3	TGTGCCAGCAGCGTGTTGGTTAGTACAGATACGCAGTATTTT	CASSVLVSTDTQYF
.	TRBV4-2	.	12	TRBJ2-1	TGTGCCAGCAGCCAAGGGTCTGGTGGGCAGTTCTTC	CASSQGSGGQFF
.	TRBV24-1	many	14	TRBJ2-2	TGTGCCACCAGTCGGGGGGCGTACACCGGGGAGCTGTTTTTT	CATSRGAYTGELFF
.	TRBV7-3	many	13	TRBJ2-7	TGTGCCAGCAGCTTAGGGCCCTTTTACGAGCAGTACTTC	CASSLGPFYEQYF
.	TRBV20-1	many	18	TRBJ1-1	TGCAGTGCTAGAGATTTGCAGGGCCGTGATCGTGGGAACACTGAAGCTTTCTTT	CSARDLQGRDRGNTEAFF
TRBD2	TRBV2	many	16	TRBJ2-3	TGTGCCAGCGGGCGTTCTAGCGGGCCGGTTCTCAGTACGCAGTATTTT	CASGRSSGPVLSTQYF
.	TRBV5-1	.	15	TRBJ2-7	TGCGCCAGCAGCTTGGCCGAGGGAGTCTCCTACGAGCAGTACTTC	CASSLAEGVSYEQYF
.	TRBV9	few	14	TRBJ2-5	TGTGCCAGCAGCGTAGGCGGTCTCCAAGAGACCCAGTACTTC	CASSVGGLQETQYF
TRBD1	TRBV12-3/TRBV12-4	.	14	TRBJ1-4	TGCGCCAGCAGTTTTTGGACAGGGAATGAAAAACTGTTTTTT	CASSFWTGNEKLFF
.	TRBV5-5	.	14	TRBJ2-7	TGTGCCAGCAGACGAGACAGGAGCTCCTACGAGCAGTACTTC	CASRRDRSSYEQYF
.	TRBV7-2	many	14	TRBJ2-7	TGTGCCAGCAGCCCACCCGGACAGTTCTACGAGCAGTACTTC	CASSPPGQFYEQYF
.	TRBV5-5	many	14	TRBJ1-3	TGTGCCAGCAGCTTGGAGTGGACCGTTAACACCATATATTTT	CASSLEWTVNTIYF
.	TRBV4-3	many	11	TRBJ2-7	TGCGCCAGCAGCCAAGGACTCGAGCAGTACTTC	CASSQGLEQYF
TRBD2	TRBV10-3	many	15	TRBJ2-2	TGTGCCATCAGTGATGGCGGGAGGGCCCGCGGGGAGCTGTTTTTT	CAISDGGRARGELFF
.	TRBV6-1	.	14	TRBJ1-1	TGTGCCAGCAGGTTTGCGTTCGGGTACACTGAAGCTTTCTTT	CASRFAFGYTEAFF
.	TRBV11-1	.	16	TRBJ2-7	TGTGCCAGCAGCTATACCACGGGACGCAGCTCCTACGAGCAGTACTTC	CASSYTTGRSSYEQYF